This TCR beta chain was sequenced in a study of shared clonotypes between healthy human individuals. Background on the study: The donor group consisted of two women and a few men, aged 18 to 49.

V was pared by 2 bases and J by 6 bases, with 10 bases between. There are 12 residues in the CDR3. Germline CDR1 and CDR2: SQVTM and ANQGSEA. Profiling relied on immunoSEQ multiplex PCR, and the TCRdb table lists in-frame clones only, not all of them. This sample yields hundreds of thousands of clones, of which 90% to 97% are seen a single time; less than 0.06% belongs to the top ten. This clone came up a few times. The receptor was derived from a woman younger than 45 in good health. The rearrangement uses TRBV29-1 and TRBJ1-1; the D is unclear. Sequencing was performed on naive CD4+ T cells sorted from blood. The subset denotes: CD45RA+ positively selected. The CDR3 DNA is TGCAGCGTTGAATTGGGTTTATCTGAAGCTTTCTTT. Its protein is CSVELGLSEAFF.